This TCR beta chain was captured by sequencing in a study of breast tumors, draining lymph nodes, adjacent tissues (dated by TCRdb to between 2015 and 2016). Regarding the study in general: In breast cancer patients, the study compared the TCR beta repertoires of tumor, adjacent nontumor tissue and axillary lymph nodes. In human breast cancer, the study set out to assess how tumor, surrounding tissue and draining lymph node repertoires relate to one another and whether T cells might be exchanged between them.

Sequencing took place on an Illumina HiSeq 2000. Multiplex PCR amplification was used to generate the TCR beta chain libraries. High-throughput sequencing was used to analyze the amplified TCR beta chain products. In TCRdb, the public reads were trimmed at Q25 with fastp and aligned with MiXCR, with productive beta chains retained. Here each entry gathers all rows of one CDR3 protein and keeps the most common genes and DNA. For this sample the table gives about 300,000 distinct CDR3 sequences, of which roughly 30% were detected only once. The ten largest clones take up approximately 1% of the sample. Lymph node samples came from the axillary draining lymph nodes of breast cancer patients. Measured from the cysteine to the phenylalanine, the CDR3 is 16 residues long. The CDR3 DNA has 48 bases and is translated from base 1. For this chain, trimming is 1 base at the V end and 1 base at the J end, and the number of junction bases without a gene match is 4.

This clonotype came up many times. No cognate antigen has been identified for it. Qualities for individual bases were not recorded, and no much larger clone is one base off. The paper's findings and limits, for the study overall: Tumor and nontumor tissue repertoires were found to be significantly more similar in luminal-like than in basal-like breast cancer. Tumors showed preferential V and J gene usage, and their T-cell repertoire diversity fell below that of lymph nodes yet above that of nontumor tissue. The study presented the conclusion that tumor T cells originate in lymph nodes as consistent with a hypothesis, not as something directly demonstrated. The data were considered consistent with most tumor T cells being derived from the lymph node and subsequently expanding within tumor tissue.

The source of this sequence is a female donor with breast cancer. Some clones in this sample may be carry-over from other donors' samples. The sequence is built from TRBV12-3 or TRBV12-4 and TRBJ1-3; 7 of the junction bases match TRBD1. The specimen was axillary lymph node tissue. The sequenced DNA: TGTGCCAGCAGTTTAGGGACAGGCGGTTCTGGAAACACCATATATTTT. It translates to CASSLGTGGSGNTIYF.